Sequencing of this TCR beta chain was carried out in a study of post-analysis software for immune sequencing data. Study information: Several disease courses (relapsing-remitting, secondary progressive and progressive-relapsing) of multiple sclerosis were included.

The V and J ends lost 0 bases and 5 bases respectively, with 11 bases between them. This CDR3 has 14 amino acids. CDR1 SGHVS and CDR2 FNYEAQ come from the germline V gene. General study findings and limits: Controls showed significantly higher normalized Chao1 diversity than did multiple sclerosis patients. In patients, TRBV5-6, TRBV5-1 and TRBV20-1 belonged to four or five TRBV segments found more frequently than in controls. Samples sharing a preparation batch grouped tightly together when assessed by F measure.

Tagging with unique molecular identifiers was a feature of the TCR beta cDNA libraries. MiXCR, run by TCRdb on the PCR reads, gives a single entry per CDR3 protein. The repertoire holds some 370,000 distinct CDR3 sequences, with approximately 33% as singletons. This clonotype showed up just a few times. The antigen is not known. The TCR comes from a girl between 10 and 17 years old with multiple sclerosis. The specimen sequenced was blood. The chain joins TRBV7-6 to TRBJ2-7; a weak D match, TRBD1 (5 bases). The CDR3, as DNA: TGTGCCAGCAGCTTAGCAGGGGAACAGGACGAGCAGTACTTC. Its translation: CASSLAGEQDEQYF.